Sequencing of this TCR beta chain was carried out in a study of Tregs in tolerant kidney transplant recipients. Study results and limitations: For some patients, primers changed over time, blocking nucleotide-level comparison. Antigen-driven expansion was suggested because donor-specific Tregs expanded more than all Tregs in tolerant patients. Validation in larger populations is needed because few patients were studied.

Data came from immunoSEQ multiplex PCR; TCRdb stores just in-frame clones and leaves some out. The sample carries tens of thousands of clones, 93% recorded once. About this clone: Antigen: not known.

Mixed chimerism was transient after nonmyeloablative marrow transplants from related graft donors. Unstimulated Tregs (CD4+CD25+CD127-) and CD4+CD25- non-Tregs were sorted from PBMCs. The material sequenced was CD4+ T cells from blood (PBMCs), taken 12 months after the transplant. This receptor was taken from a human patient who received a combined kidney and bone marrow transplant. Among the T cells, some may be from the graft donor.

CDR3 sequence (DNA): TGCGCCAGCAGCTTGATGGGACTAGCGGGTTCTGATACGCAGTATTTT. It is translated as CASSLMGLAGSDTQYF. V usage is TRBV5-1 and J usage is TRBJ2-3; 12 bases map to TRBD2. The V gene end was trimmed by 1 base and the J gene end by 6 bases; junction bases not matched to a gene: 6. The germline V gene has CDR1 SGHRS and CDR2 YFSETQ. This CDR3 has 16 amino acids.